This TCR beta chain was profiled in a study of blood T cell repertoires in COVID-19. While infection was still active, Seattle patients were enrolled and then followed longitudinally. Germline loops: CDR1 MDHEN, CDR2 SYDVKM. V dropped 7 bases and J dropped 4 bases, with 19 bases sitting between them. This CDR3 region has 15 residues. The table came from immunoSEQ multiplex PCR; TCRdb's copy has only in-frame clones and leaves some out. Among approximately 200,000 clones listed, around 84% were seen once. V usage is TRBV28 and J usage is TRBJ1-1; D possibly corresponds to TRBD1 (6 bases). The receptor was isolated from a woman at least 80 years old with COVID-19, enrolled during active disease. The sample consisted of peripheral blood. The CDR3 sequence: CASTIGAVGGTEAFF. For the CDR3, the DNA is TGTGCCAGCACCATTGGGGCGGTAGGGGGCACTGAAGCTTTCTTT.